Presented here are 9 T cell receptor beta chains from one specimen sequenced in a study of T cell repertoires in cytomegalovirus infection (dated by TCRdb to between 2018 and 2021). This specimen's treatment or condition label, per the study, means: in vitro stimulation with specific CMV peptide epitopes to enrich CMV-specific T cells. These receptors' antigens are unknown. Sequencing was performed on an Illumina HiSeq 1500. The public reads were reprocessed in TCRdb via fastp at Q25 and MiXCR, keeping in-frame beta chains. Every entry covers one CDR3 protein and lists the most common genes and DNA from its rows. The sample records a few hundred thousand distinct CDR3 sequences, about 40% of which are singletons. Of the sample, around 50% is held by the ten largest clones. Specimen: cultured PBMCs, collected from culture after CMV antigen stimulation. These receptors were obtained from a human donor in good health (CMV status not recorded). Some clones in this sample may be carry-over from other donors' samples.

This clonotype has just a few counts. The CDR3 DNA reads as TGTGCCAGCAGTTACTCGAGCGTGGTAGGTCCGCAGTACTTC. This codes for CASSYSSVVGPQYF. The chain couples TRBV6-6 to TRBJ2-7; D is uncertain. Germline values: CDR1 MNHNY, CDR2 SVGAGI (reference sequence). Trimming stripped 0 bases from V and 9 bases from J, with 15 bases between. The CDR3 consists of 14 residues.

This chain uses TRBV6-8 with TRBJ2-6; 12 nucleotides agree with TRBD2. Germline V gene sequence: CDR1 MNHGY, CDR2 SAAAGT. V was clipped by 4 bases and J by 3 bases; unmatched bases: 7. This CDR3 comprises 18 residues. In DNA form, the CDR3 reads TGTGCCAGCAGTTCCGCGACTAGCGGGAGCCTTGGGGCCAACGTCCTGACTTTC. Translated, it gives CASSSATSGSLGANVLTF.

This chain connects TRBV11-2 to TRBJ2-7; TRBD1 matches at 7 bases. Germline V gene lookup returns CDR1 SGHAT and CDR2 FQNNGV. V lost 5 bases, J lost 0 bases, and 4 bases stayed unmatched. The CDR3 has 14 amino acids. CDR3 DNA: TGTGCCAGCAGCCGACAGGGATTCTCCTACGAGCAGTACTTC. It encodes CASSRQGFSYEQYF.

The chain combines TRBV7-9 with TRBJ2-5; no clear D. This CDR3 contains 12 residues. The germline V gene encodes CDR1 SEHNR and CDR2 FQNEAQ (reference sequence). Trimming removed 5 bases at V and 7 bases at J, with 11 bases between. The CDR3 is CASSPLGGTQYF. As DNA, the CDR3 is TGTGCCAGCAGCCCCCTGGGTGGGACCCAGTACTTC.

The V call is TRBV7-2, the J call TRBJ1-4, with D unclear. The CDR3 totals 17 residues. V lost 5 bases, J lost 0 bases, and 16 bases lay in between. CDR1 and CDR2 (germline): SGHTA, FQGNSA. The CDR3, as DNA: TGTGCCAGCAGCCCCGAACACGGAGGAGCAACTAATGAAAAACTGTTTTTT. Its protein is CASSPEHGGATNEKLFF.

This sequence joins TRBV7-4 and TRBJ1-1; the D gene is possibly TRBD1 (5 bases). Germline lookup yields CDR1 SGHVT and CDR2 SQSDAQ. Between the trimmed V and J ends, which lost 4 bases and 0 bases, there was a span of 15 bases. This CDR3 has 16 amino acids. The CDR3 here is CASSSKDILMNTEAFF. Written as DNA, the CDR3 is TGTGCCAGCAGCTCGAAGGACATCCTTATGAACACTGAAGCTTTCTTT. Based on the CDR3 plus reference TRBV7-4 and TRBJ1-1, the full variable domain is GAGVSQSPRYKVAKRGRDVALRCDSISGHVTLYWYRQTLGQGSEVLTYSQSDAQRDKSGRPSGRFSAERPERSVSTLKIQRTEQGDSAVYLCASSSKDILMNTEAFFGQGTRLTVV.

CDR3 sequence reads: CSANLAGPGDTQYF. CDR3 DNA sequence: TGCAGTGCTAACTTAGCGGGGCCGGGAGATACGCAGTATTTT. The chain recombines TRBV20-1 with TRBJ2-3; TRBD2 agrees at 8 bases. J gave up 5 bases and V 4 bases, and 8 bases lay outside the gene matches. The CDR3 totals 14 residues. Germline CDR1 is DFQATT and CDR2 is SNEGSKA (reference sequence).

This sequence joins TRBV19 and TRBJ2-3, with D possibly called TRBD1 or TRBD2 (6 bases each). V was shortened by 6 bases and J by 0 bases, with 16 bases between the two germline ends. The CDR3 loop spans 16 amino acids. Germline V CDR1 and CDR2: LNHDA, SQIVND (reference sequence). CDR3: CASSIAGGLSTDTQYF. CDR3 bases: TGTGCCAGTAGCATCGCCGGGGGCCTTAGCACAGATACGCAGTATTTT.

This clonotype has ten or more counts. The chain has TRBV7-2 and TRBJ2-7; tentatively, D is TRBD1 or TRBD2 (5 bases each). Germline assignment: CDR1 SGHTA and CDR2 FQGNSA. Trimming cost V 5 bases and J 2 bases, with 13 bases left between them. The CDR3 consists of 14 residues. DNA for the CDR3: TGTGCCAGCAGCCCCCGCCGGGACGCCTACGAGCAGTACTTC. The encoded protein is CASSPRRDAYEQYF.